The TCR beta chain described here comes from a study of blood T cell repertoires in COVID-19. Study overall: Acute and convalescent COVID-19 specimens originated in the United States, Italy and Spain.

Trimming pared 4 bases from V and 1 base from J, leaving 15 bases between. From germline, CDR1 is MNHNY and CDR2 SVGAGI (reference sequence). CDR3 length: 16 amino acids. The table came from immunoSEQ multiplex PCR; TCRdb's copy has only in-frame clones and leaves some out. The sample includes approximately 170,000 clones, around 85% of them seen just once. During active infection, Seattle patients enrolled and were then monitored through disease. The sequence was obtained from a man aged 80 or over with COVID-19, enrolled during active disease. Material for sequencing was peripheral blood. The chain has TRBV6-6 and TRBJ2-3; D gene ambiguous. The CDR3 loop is CASSSQSSAGTDTQYF. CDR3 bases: TGTGCCAGCAGTTCTCAGTCGTCGGCGGGCACAGATACGCAGTATTTT.